This T cell receptor beta chain was identified in a study of T-cell reconstitution after alpha-beta-depleted transplantation in children. J was trimmed by 10 bases and V by 7 bases; bases with no gene match: 12. The germline CDR1 and CDR2 sequences are MNHNS and SASEGT. The CDR3 covers 14 residues. Points from the study as a whole: By about two months after transplant, alpha-beta T cells reportedly arose from several hundred graft clones that had expanded.

A library of TCRbeta sequences, prepared with unique molecular identifiers, was generated. TCRdb fed the PCR reads into MiXCR, producing one record per CDR3 protein. The table records approximately 82,000 distinct CDR3 sequences, around 18% of them present only once. With regard to this clonotype: Its antigen remains unidentified.

The specimen comprised PBMCs, mostly from graft donor cells, sampled 360 days after TCRalphabeta/CD19-depleted stem cell transplant. This clonotype originated in a male patient aged 2 to 9 who had a stem cell transplant for acute lymphoblastic leukemia, so the T cells may come from the graft donor. V and J are TRBV6-1 and TRBJ2-2, with 7 nucleotides matching TRBD1. CDR3: CASNEQGLSEELFF. CDR3 DNA: TGTGCCAGCAACGAACAGGGGTTGAGCGAGGAGCTGTTTTTT.